One sample yielded the 18 T cell receptor beta chains listed below, sequenced in a study of identical twins (dated by TCRdb to 2016 to 2018). Receptor amplification or capture employed 5' RACE. Data came from an Illumina HiSeq 2000. TCRdb ran its own pipeline on the public reads, namely fastp trimming at Q25 and MiXCR clone calling, and kept in-frame beta chains. Here each entry gathers all rows of one CDR3 protein and keeps the most common genes and DNA. This sample comprises 400,000 to 650,000 distinct CDR3 sequences, less than 25% of them detected only once. Around 0.9% of the sample goes to the ten largest clones. These sequences were also reported in another study, on T cells expressing NK-cell markers.

Sequencing input: CD4+ T cells sorted from blood. These receptors were collected from a woman aged 18 to 35 in good health.

The rearrangement links TRBV9 to TRBJ2-2; 13 bases agree with TRBD2. Losses at the gene ends were 4 bases for V and 9 bases for J; bases not matched to a gene: 6. The CDR3 has 15 residues. The germline V gene encodes CDR1 SGDLS and CDR2 YYNGEE. CDR3 in DNA: TGTGCCAGCAGCCCCCGGACTAGCGGGAGCAGGGAGCTGTTTTTT. It codes for CASSPRTSGSRELFF.

DNA of the CDR3: TGTGCCAGCAGCCAAACCGGAGGATGGGGCTACACCTTC. Translated, it gives CASSQTGGWGYTF. This chain links TRBV14 with TRBJ1-2; D is ambiguous. In germline, CDR1 is SGHDN, CDR2 FVKESK. V was shortened by 2 bases and J by 8 bases, with 12 bases between the two germline ends. The CDR3 is 13 residues long.

A few counts support this clonotype. This rearrangement joins TRBV6-5 to TRBJ2-3, with 9 bases aligning to TRBD2. This CDR3 comprises 17 residues. Germline CDR1 is MNHEY and CDR2 is SVGAGI. The J segment lost 3 bases and the V segment lost 0 bases, leaving 7 bases of the junction unmatched. The CDR3 loop is CASSYSGIAGATDTQYF. The CDR3 DNA reads as TGTGCCAGCAGTTACTCCGGGATAGCGGGGGCAACAGATACGCAGTATTTT.

CDR3 sequence reads: CSGSTPYEQYF. The CDR3 region has the DNA TGCAGCGGATCTACGCCCTACGAGCAGTACTTC. This chain joins TRBV29-1 and TRBJ2-7; no definite D call. The V end lost 7 bases, the J end lost 2 bases, and 9 bases lay between the germline ends. CDR1 and CDR2 (germline): SQVTM, ANQGSEA. CDR3 length: 11 amino acids.

This rearrangement joins TRBV20-1 to TRBJ2-1; 10 nucleotides align to TRBD1. Unmatched junction bases numbered 8, after V lost 5 bases and J lost 7 bases. There are 14 residues in the CDR3. Germline assignment: CDR1 DFQATT and CDR2 SNEGSKA (reference sequence). Here the CDR3 DNA reads TGCAGTGCTCAACTCGGGACAGGGGTAAATGAGCAGTTCTTC. Translated, it gives CSAQLGTGVNEQFF.

This clonotype has only a few counts. The chain is built from TRBV5-1 and TRBJ2-2, with a possible D match to TRBD1 (5 bases). The V gene's germline CDR1 is SGHRS and CDR2 YFSETQ. The V and J ends lost 4 bases and 5 bases respectively, with 12 bases between them. This CDR3 region has 14 residues. CDR3 sequence (DNA): TGCGCCAGCAGCGGACCAGGGTTGACCGGGGAGCTGTTTTTT. As protein: CASSGPGLTGELFF.

The chain combines TRBV20-1 with TRBJ1-1; no clear D gene. The CDR3 runs to 12 residues. V was shortened by 3 bases and J by 0 bases, with 5 bases between the two germline ends. CDR1 is DFQATT, CDR2 SNEGSKA, per germline (reference sequence). CDR3 nucleotide sequence: TGCAGTGCTAGTTGGCTGAACACTGAAGCTTTCTTT. It translates to CSASWLNTEAFF.

This chain connects TRBV20-1 to TRBJ1-1; D is uncertain. The ends were cut back, 3 bases at V and 11 bases at J, with 13 bases in the middle. The CDR3 spans 11 residues. CDR1 and CDR2 (germline): DFQATT, SNEGSKA (reference sequence). The CDR3, as DNA: TGCAGTGCTAGTCGTCCCGATATGGCTTTCTTT. Residues: CSASRPDMAFF.

The chain links TRBV20-1 to TRBJ2-3; 12 nucleotides align to TRBD2. There are 15 residues in the CDR3. Germline V gives CDR1 DFQATT, CDR2 SNEGSKA (reference sequence). The J segment lost 4 bases and the V segment lost 3 bases, leaving 5 bases of the junction unmatched. The CDR3 sequence is CSASVASGGADTQYF. CDR3 sequence (DNA): TGCAGTGCTAGCGTCGCTAGCGGGGGGGCAGATACGCAGTATTTT.

This clonotype was detected ten times or more. The chain carries TRBV6-1 and TRBJ2-2; D not resolved. The CDR3 sequence is 10 residues long. Trimming cost V 10 bases and J 6 bases, with 6 bases left between them. In germline, CDR1 is MNHNS, CDR2 SASEGT. DNA of the CDR3: TGTGCCACGGAGTCCGGGGAGCTGTTTTTT. Protein product: CATESGELFF.

This chain joins TRBV20-1 and TRBJ2-3, with 10 positions matching TRBD2. V trimming: 4 bases; J trimming: 2 bases; junction bases outside the gene matches: 9. There are 16 residues in the CDR3. Germline V lookup: CDR1 DFQATT, CDR2 SNEGSKA (reference sequence). CDR3 protein: CSATTVSGGTTDTQYF. The CDR3 coding sequence is TGCAGTGCTACAACCGTTAGCGGGGGGACCACAGATACGCAGTATTTT.

This clonotype was observed a single time. The chain links TRBV3-1 to TRBJ1-2; 10 bases match TRBD1. J was trimmed by 6 bases and V by 4 bases; bases with no gene match: 5. Germline assignment: CDR1 LGHDT and CDR2 YNNKEL (reference sequence). The CDR3 length is 14 residues. The CDR3 nucleotides are TGTGCCAGCAGCCGACAGGGGGCTAGGAATGGCTACACCTTC. This gives the protein CASSRQGARNGYTF.

This clonotype was found many times. The V gene is TRBV12-3 or TRBV12-4, the J gene TRBJ2-7, with 10 bases fitting TRBD2. The J segment lost 2 bases and the V segment lost 6 bases, leaving 4 bases of the junction unmatched. This CDR3 contains 14 residues. In DNA form, the CDR3 reads TGTGCCAGCAGCCCCAGCGGGAGGGCCTACGAGCAGTACTTC. Its protein is CASSPSGRAYEQYF.

This clonotype has just a few counts. This chain joins TRBV5-6 and TRBJ2-7, with D possibly TRBD2 on 5 matching bases. CDR1 and CDR2 from the germline V gene are SGHDT and YYEEEE. Trimming shortened V by 3 bases and J by 7 bases, and 14 bases separated the two germline ends. The CDR3 contains 13 residues. This CDR3 reads CASSSGPSGEQYF. In nucleotides, the CDR3 is TGTGCCAGCAGCTCTGGACCCTCGGGGGAGCAGTACTTC.

This rearrangement joins TRBV20-1 to TRBJ2-2; 8 nucleotides line up with TRBD2. Trimming at V came to 1 base and at J to 2 bases, leaving 6 bases not matched to a gene. This CDR3 has 16 amino acids. Germline-derived CDR1 and CDR2 are DFQATT and SNEGSKA (reference sequence). The CDR3 loop reads CSARVWSGSNTGELFF. In nucleotides, the CDR3 is TGCAGTGCTAGAGTATGGAGCGGGAGCAACACCGGGGAGCTGTTTTTT.

The chain carries TRBV7-2 and TRBJ2-7; the D is unclear. Germline V gene lookup returns CDR1 SGHTA and CDR2 FQGNSA. The V gene lost 1 base and the J gene lost 1 base, with 11 bases spanning the gap. This CDR3 is 15 amino acids long. The CDR3 is CASSLVALQSYEQYF. Written as DNA, the CDR3 is TGTGCCAGCAGCTTAGTAGCTCTGCAGTCCTACGAGCAGTACTTC.

The chain carries TRBV5-1 and TRBJ1-2; 9 bases align to TRBD1. Germline CDR1 is SGHRS and CDR2 is YFSETQ. The CDR3 totals 15 residues. With 0 bases clipped from V and 1 base from J, the junction kept 1 base outside the gene matches. The CDR3 nucleotides are TGCGCCAGCAGCTTGGTGGACAGGGGTAACTATGGCTACACCTTC. Translation: CASSLVDRGNYGYTF.

In the case of this clonotype: A junction end diverges from the germline sequence, so it may reflect a read error. The chain employs TRBV12-3 or TRBV12-4 and TRBJ2-7, with D maybe TRBD2 (5 bases). This CDR3 is built from 10 residues. The CDR3 DNA reads as TGTGCCAGCAGTCTAGCCGAGCAGTACTTC. This sequence encodes CASSLAEQYF.